The text below deals with one T cell receptor (beta chain). V was shortened by 0 bases and J by 3 bases, with 14 bases between the two germline ends. The CDR3 is 16 amino acids. The germline gives CDR1 ENHRY, CDR2 SYGVKD. The source of the sample is a study of blood T cell repertoires in COVID-19. Libraries were prepared by immunoSEQ multiplex PCR; TCRdb keeps only in-frame clonotypes and omits some of them. The sample has around 200,000 clones, 88% seen once. The origin of this receptor is a man in his late teens or twenties with active or convalescent COVID-19. Material: peripheral blood. This chain connects TRBV10-3 to TRBJ1-1; D is undetermined. DNA of the CDR3: TGTGCCATCAGTGAGTCGTTTCCGGGTCGGGACACTGAAGCTTTCTTT. As protein: CAISESFPGRDTEAFF.